This T cell receptor beta chain was observed in a study of shared clonotypes between healthy human individuals. Overall study context: The cohort comprised two women and a few men. Their ages spanned 18 to 49 years.

This table comes from immunoSEQ multiplex PCR, and its TCRdb copy is limited to in-frame clones, with some not included. Of about 1 million clones listed, under 80% are singletons. As for this clone: Its matching antigen is unknown. The germline gene is not matched at one end of the junction; a read error may be the cause. The sample has other DNA sequences that encode this CDR3 too.

Looked up from germline, CDR1 is MGHRA and CDR2 is YSYEKL. The CDR3 has 16 residues. The study's findings and limits: Having only a few donors restricted how much genetic and exposure-history diversity was captured.

Sequenced: memory CD4+ T cells sorted from blood. Noted subset: CD45RA-negative fraction. The rearrangement uses TRBV4-1 and TRBJ2-2, with TRBD2 identical over 8 bases. This TCR derives from a man between 18 and 29 years old in good health. The CDR3 spells CASSPRSSGIVGELFF. The CDR3 nucleotides read TGCGCCAGCAGCCCCCGGAGTAGCGGGATAGTCGGGGAACTGTTTTTT.